Listed below are T cell receptor beta chains from one sample, sequenced in a study of cytomegalovirus exposure and HLA in healthy donors. Only in-frame clones appear in the TCRdb table, and some are missing; sequencing was by immunoSEQ multiplex PCR. The sample lists about 95,000 clones; less than 85% were seen once. Input material: PBMCs. Every receptor here comes from a man aged 25-40 years in good health and CMV-seropositive. Both conserved end residues are part of each CDR3. The order of the fields is CDR3 DNA, CDR3 protein, V gene, D gene, J gene, clone size. A D gene is named only where the DNA matches it firmly. The size of a clone is reported for some rows only, either as once, few or many, or as a class for expanded clones.

CDR3 DNA: TGTGCCATCCCGAGCGGGGGCCAAGAGACCCAGTACTTC
CDR3 protein: CAIPSGGQETQYF
V gene: TRBV6-1
D gene: TRBD2
J gene: TRBJ2-5
clone size: NA

CDR3 DNA: TGTGCCAGCAGCTTGGAAGGGGGCAGGGTCCTCCACTTT
CDR3 protein: CASSLEGGRVLHF
V gene: TRBV5-6
D gene: TRBD1
J gene: TRBJ1-6
clone size: NA

CDR3 DNA: TGTGCCAGCCGGGGGGACCAGGGTTACGAGCAGTACTTC
CDR3 protein: CASRGDQGYEQYF
V gene: TRBV2
D gene: TRBD2
J gene: TRBJ2-7
clone size: NA

CDR3 DNA: TGTGCCAGCAGCCAAACAGGGTACCAAGAGACCCAGTACTTC
CDR3 protein: CASSQTGYQETQYF
V gene: TRBV13
D gene: NA
J gene: TRBJ2-5
clone size: NA

CDR3 DNA: TGCGCCAGCAGCCAAGACAGGAACACTGAAGCTTTCTTT
CDR3 protein: CASSQDRNTEAFF
V gene: TRBV4-1
D gene: NA
J gene: TRBJ1-1
clone size: once

CDR3 DNA: TGTGCCAGCAGCTTAGGGTCAGAGAACACCGGGGAGCTGTTTTTT
CDR3 protein: CASSLGSENTGELFF
V gene: TRBV7-6
D gene: NA
J gene: TRBJ2-2
clone size: few

CDR3 DNA: TGTGCCAGCAGTTTGGGACTAGCGGGAGCCAATGAGCAGTTCTTC
CDR3 protein: CASSLGLAGANEQFF
V gene: TRBV6-5
D gene: TRBD2
J gene: TRBJ2-1
clone size: few

CDR3 DNA: TGTGCCAGCAGCAATGGGACAGGGAAAGACACAGATACGCAGTATTTT
CDR3 protein: CASSNGTGKDTDTQYF
V gene: TRBV21-1
D gene: NA
J gene: TRBJ2-3
clone size: NA

CDR3 DNA: TGTGCCTGGAGCCGGCAGTTAATAAACACAGGTACGCAGTATTTT
CDR3 protein: CAWSRQLINTGTQYF
V gene: TRBV30
D gene: NA
J gene: TRBJ2-3
clone size: NA

CDR3 DNA: TGTGCCAGCAGCTTGGGCTTAACTGAAGCTTTCTTT
CDR3 protein: CASSLGLTEAFF
V gene: TRBV7-9
D gene: NA
J gene: TRBJ1-1
clone size: NA

CDR3 DNA: TGCGCCAGCAAAGGGACAGGGGCAACAAGGGAGACCCAGTACTTC
CDR3 protein: CASKGTGATRETQYF
V gene: TRBV5-1
D gene: TRBD1
J gene: TRBJ2-5
clone size: few

CDR3 DNA: TGTGCCAGCCGACAGGCAGTTCCCTATAATTCACCCCTCCACTTT
CDR3 protein: CASRQAVPYNSPLHF
V gene: TRBV19
D gene: NA
J gene: TRBJ1-6
clone size: NA

CDR3 DNA: TGCAGTTCTCAGGGTGGCTATGGCTACACCTTC
CDR3 protein: CSSQGGYGYTF
V gene: TRBV20-1
D gene: NA
J gene: TRBJ1-2
clone size: NA

CDR3 DNA: TGTGCCAGCAGTGCCCCTAGCGGGGGTGGACATGAGCAGTTCTTC
CDR3 protein: CASSAPSGGGHEQFF
V gene: TRBV6-1
D gene: TRBD2
J gene: TRBJ2-1
clone size: NA

CDR3 DNA: TGTGCCAGTAGGCCGGGGGGTGTCACTGAAGCTTTCTTT
CDR3 protein: CASRPGGVTEAFF
V gene: TRBV19
D gene: NA
J gene: TRBJ1-1
clone size: few

CDR3 DNA: TGTGCCAGCAGCTCCTCTGAGACCCAGTACTTC
CDR3 protein: CASSSSETQYF
V gene: TRBV5-6
D gene: NA
J gene: TRBJ2-5
clone size: NA

CDR3 DNA: TGTGCCTGGAGGCTAGCGGGAGGATACGAGCAGTACTTC
CDR3 protein: CAWRLAGGYEQYF
V gene: TRBV30
D gene: TRBD2
J gene: TRBJ2-7
clone size: NA

CDR3 DNA: TGTGCCAGCAGTCCGGGGTCAGAGACCCAGTACTTC
CDR3 protein: CASSPGSETQYF
V gene: TRBV7-2
D gene: NA
J gene: TRBJ2-5
clone size: NA

CDR3 DNA: TGTGCCATCAGTGTAGATGGGGGGAATTCACCCCTCCACTTT
CDR3 protein: CAISVDGGNSPLHF
V gene: TRBV10-3
D gene: NA
J gene: TRBJ1-6
clone size: NA

CDR3 DNA: TGTGCCAGCAGTCAAGGACAGGGGACAAGACAGCCCCAGCATTTT
CDR3 protein: CASSQGQGTRQPQHF
V gene: TRBV6-6
D gene: TRBD1
J gene: TRBJ1-5
clone size: NA

CDR3 DNA: TGTGCCAGCCCGACAGGGGGTAGGAACTATGGCTACACCTTC
CDR3 protein: CASPTGGRNYGYTF
V gene: TRBV7-2
D gene: TRBD1
J gene: TRBJ1-2
clone size: NA

CDR3 DNA: TGTGCCAGCAGCTCCCCGACAGGGTGGGCTGAAGCTTTCTTT
CDR3 protein: CASSSPTGWAEAFF
V gene: TRBV7-2
D gene: TRBD1
J gene: TRBJ1-1
clone size: NA

CDR3 DNA: TGTGCCAGCAGTTTCTCAGGGGCTCAGCCCCAGCATTTT
CDR3 protein: CASSFSGAQPQHF
V gene: TRBV28
D gene: NA
J gene: TRBJ1-5
clone size: NA

CDR3 DNA: TGCGCCAGCAGCTTCCAGGGTACAGATACGCAGTATTTT
CDR3 protein: CASSFQGTDTQYF
V gene: TRBV5-1
D gene: NA
J gene: TRBJ2-3
clone size: NA

CDR3 DNA: TGTGCCAGCAGTACGGCCCGGGTAGACAATGAGCAGTTCTTC
CDR3 protein: CASSTARVDNEQFF
V gene: TRBV27
D gene: NA
J gene: TRBJ2-1
clone size: NA

CDR3 DNA: TGTGCCAGCAGCGACAGTACCGGGGAGCTGTTTTTT
CDR3 protein: CASSDSTGELFF
V gene: TRBV7-3
D gene: NA
J gene: TRBJ2-2
clone size: NA

CDR3 DNA: TGTGCCAGCAGCCTACTATCCCCATATGGCTACACCTTC
CDR3 protein: CASSLLSPYGYTF
V gene: TRBV11-2
D gene: NA
J gene: TRBJ1-2
clone size: NA

CDR3 DNA: TGTGCCAGCAGTTTTAACAGAAAAGGGGACTATGGCTACACCTTC
CDR3 protein: CASSFNRKGDYGYTF
V gene: TRBV27
D gene: NA
J gene: TRBJ1-2
clone size: NA

CDR3 DNA: TGTGCCAGCAGCCAGCGACAGGGTTCCCAAGAGACCCAGTACTTC
CDR3 protein: CASSQRQGSQETQYF
V gene: TRBV4-2
D gene: TRBD1
J gene: TRBJ2-5
clone size: few

CDR3 DNA: TGTGCCAGCAGCATGCCAGGGGTGAACACTGAAGCTTTCTTT
CDR3 protein: CASSMPGVNTEAFF
V gene: TRBV11-2
D gene: NA
J gene: TRBJ1-1
clone size: large

CDR3 DNA: TGCGCGGGGGACCGGGAGGGGAATGAGCAGTTCTTC
CDR3 protein: CAGDREGNEQFF
V gene: TRBV2
D gene: TRBD2
J gene: TRBJ2-1
clone size: NA

CDR3 DNA: TGTGCCAGCAGTGAAACAGGGATCAGCACAGATACGCAGTATTTT
CDR3 protein: CASSETGISTDTQYF
V gene: TRBV2
D gene: NA
J gene: TRBJ2-3
clone size: NA

CDR3 DNA: TGCGCCAGCAGCCAAGAGACAGACAATAGCAATCAGCCCCAGCATTTT
CDR3 protein: CASSQETDNSNQPQHF
V gene: TRBV4-1
D gene: NA
J gene: TRBJ1-5
clone size: once

CDR3 DNA: TGTGCCAGCAGTGAGTTCAGGGTCGCCGGGGAGCTGTTTTTT
CDR3 protein: CASSEFRVAGELFF
V gene: TRBV6-1
D gene: NA
J gene: TRBJ2-2
clone size: NA

CDR3 DNA: TGTGCCAGCAGTTTATCGGGGCCGAGGGCTAGCGGGTCATACAATGAGCAGTTCTTC
CDR3 protein: CASSLSGPRASGSYNEQFF
V gene: TRBV27
D gene: TRBD2
J gene: TRBJ2-1
clone size: NA

CDR3 DNA: TGTGCCAGCAACCCTGGGGGCAGGGGATTAGAGACCCAGTACTTC
CDR3 protein: CASNPGGRGLETQYF
V gene: TRBV7-8
D gene: NA
J gene: TRBJ2-5
clone size: NA

CDR3 DNA: TGTGCCAGCAGCTTTGGGACAGCCTACGAGCAGTACTTC
CDR3 protein: CASSFGTAYEQYF
V gene: TRBV7-6
D gene: TRBD1
J gene: TRBJ2-7
clone size: NA

CDR3 DNA: TGTGCCAGCAGCGAGGACTTATACAATGAGCAGTTCTTC
CDR3 protein: CASSEDLYNEQFF
V gene: TRBV9
D gene: NA
J gene: TRBJ2-1
clone size: NA

CDR3 DNA: TGTGCCAGCTCATTTAGTAGCAATCAGCCCCAGCATTTT
CDR3 protein: CASSFSSNQPQHF
V gene: TRBV11-2
D gene: NA
J gene: TRBJ1-5
clone size: NA

CDR3 DNA: TGTGCCAGCAGCTTAGGGGTACAGGGGGTGAACACTGAAGCTTTCTTT
CDR3 protein: CASSLGVQGVNTEAFF
V gene: TRBV7-8
D gene: TRBD1
J gene: TRBJ1-1
clone size: NA

CDR3 DNA: TGTGCCAGCAGCCCCGGAGGGGGCTGGAATGAGCAGTTCTTC
CDR3 protein: CASSPGGGWNEQFF
V gene: TRBV5-4
D gene: NA
J gene: TRBJ2-1
clone size: few

CDR3 DNA: TGTGCCAGCAGTGAACCCACAGGGGTAGATACGCAGTATTTT
CDR3 protein: CASSEPTGVDTQYF
V gene: TRBV6-1
D gene: TRBD1
J gene: TRBJ2-3
clone size: NA

CDR3 DNA: TGTGCCAGCAGCCAATCAGGGACAGGGGAAATCTACAATGAGCAGTTCTTC
CDR3 protein: CASSQSGTGEIYNEQFF
V gene: TRBV4-2
D gene: TRBD1
J gene: TRBJ2-1
clone size: NA

CDR3 DNA: TGTGCCAGCAGCTTACCCCAGGGATTTTTAGAGACCCAGTACTTC
CDR3 protein: CASSLPQGFLETQYF
V gene: TRBV7-9
D gene: NA
J gene: TRBJ2-5
clone size: once

CDR3 DNA: TGTGCCAGCAGCTCCCGGGACAGACGCACAGATACGCAGTATTTT
CDR3 protein: CASSSRDRRTDTQYF
V gene: TRBV7-8
D gene: TRBD1
J gene: TRBJ2-3
clone size: NA

CDR3 DNA: TGTGCCAGCAGAGAGACAGGGACTGTCATTCAGTACTTC
CDR3 protein: CASRETGTVIQYF
V gene: TRBV6-1
D gene: NA
J gene: TRBJ2-4
clone size: NA

CDR3 DNA: TGCGCCAGCAGCCCGCAGGGGGCGACTAATGAAAAACTGTTTTTT
CDR3 protein: CASSPQGATNEKLFF
V gene: TRBV5-1
D gene: TRBD1
J gene: TRBJ1-4
clone size: few

CDR3 DNA: TGCGCCAGCAGCCAAAATTTAGCGGGGGAAGAGACCCAGTACTTC
CDR3 protein: CASSQNLAGEETQYF
V gene: TRBV4-1
D gene: TRBD2
J gene: TRBJ2-5
clone size: NA

CDR3 DNA: TGTGCCAGCAGCCAAGATCCCCAGACAACTGACAGGGACGAGCAGTACTTC
CDR3 protein: CASSQDPQTTDRDEQYF
V gene: TRBV14
D gene: TRBD1
J gene: TRBJ2-7
clone size: NA

CDR3 DNA: TGTGCCAGTAGTATAGGTCGACAGGGGGGATCGAACACTGAAGCTTTCTTT
CDR3 protein: CASSIGRQGGSNTEAFF
V gene: TRBV19
D gene: TRBD1
J gene: TRBJ1-1
clone size: NA

CDR3 DNA: TGTGCCAGCAGTATACAGGGGGCCTATAATTCACCCCTCCACTTT
CDR3 protein: CASSIQGAYNSPLHF
V gene: TRBV6-6
D gene: TRBD1
J gene: TRBJ1-6
clone size: NA

CDR3 DNA: TGTGCCAGCAGCATCCAGGGGGGACAGTACAATGAGCAGTTCTTC
CDR3 protein: CASSIQGGQYNEQFF
V gene: TRBV7-3
D gene: NA
J gene: TRBJ2-1
clone size: NA

CDR3 DNA: TGCGCCAGCAGTCTCCCCCCGGGACAGGAGACCCAGTACTTC
CDR3 protein: CASSLPPGQETQYF
V gene: TRBV23-1
D gene: TRBD1
J gene: TRBJ2-5
clone size: NA

CDR3 DNA: TGTGCCAGTAGTCGCCGGGACAGGAACACTGAAGCTTTCTTT
CDR3 protein: CASSRRDRNTEAFF
V gene: TRBV19
D gene: TRBD1
J gene: TRBJ1-1
clone size: NA